Below are 15 T cell receptor beta chains sequenced from a single sample in a study of blood T cell repertoires in COVID-19. The table came from immunoSEQ multiplex PCR; TCRdb's copy has only in-frame clones and leaves some out. The table includes about 210,000 clones, more than 75% detected once. Sequencing was performed on peripheral blood. These receptors all stem from an older woman with COVID-19, enrolled during active disease.

This clone was seen a few times. The chain uses TRBV6-1 and TRBJ2-7; the D gene is possibly TRBD1 (6 bases). With 1 base removed from V and 6 bases from J, the gap between germline ends came to 16 bases. The CDR3 extends over 15 amino acids. Germline values: CDR1 MNHNS, CDR2 SASEGT. CDR3 amino acids: CASSEDRVLIGEQYV. The CDR3 bases are TGTGCCAGCAGTGAAGACAGGGTTCTCATCGGCGAGCAGTACGTC.

The sample holds a few counts of this clone. The chain combines TRBV6-6 with TRBJ1-1; D gene unclear. This CDR3 comprises 13 residues. The germline V gene encodes CDR1 MNHNY and CDR2 SVGAGI (reference sequence). The V end lost 7 bases, the J end lost 0 bases, and 9 bases lay between the germline ends. In nucleotides, the CDR3 is TGTGCCAGCACCCTAAAGATGAACACTGAAGCTTTCTTT. Translating it yields CASTLKMNTEAFF.

J is TRBJ2-3 and V is TRBV20-1, with TRBD2 identical over 7 bases. V trimming: 3 bases; J trimming: 0 bases; junction bases outside the gene matches: 15. The CDR3 sequence is 18 residues long. Germline values: CDR1 DFQATT, CDR2 SNEGSKA (reference sequence). CDR3 in amino acids: CSASDLAETKFSTDTQYF. The CDR3, as DNA: TGCAGTGCTAGTGATCTAGCGGAGACCAAGTTTAGCACAGATACGCAGTATTTT.

This clone was seen a few times. The chain combines TRBV4-2 with TRBJ1-2, with a possible D match to TRBD1 (6 bases). The CDR3 has 14 amino acids. Trimming pared 0 bases from V and 4 bases from J, leaving 9 bases between. Germline V gene data show CDR1 as LGHNA and CDR2 as YNFKEQ. The CDR3 DNA sequence: TGTGCCAGCAGCCAAGATAGGACAGCCTATGGCTACACCTTC. It is translated as CASSQDRTAYGYTF.

This clone was observed a few times. This chain links TRBV19 with TRBJ2-1; 10 positions agree with TRBD2. The CDR3 runs to 17 residues. The V gene's germline CDR1 is LNHDA and CDR2 SQIVND (reference sequence). Germline trimming cut 0 bases from V and 7 bases from J; bases unmatched to any gene: 9. The CDR3: CASSIDPSGSSQNEQFF. CDR3 sequence (DNA): TGTGCCAGTAGTATAGATCCTAGCGGGAGCTCACAAAATGAGCAGTTCTTC.

The rearrangement links TRBV4-2 to TRBJ2-3, with D unclear. Germline V CDR1 and CDR2: LGHNA, YNFKEQ. Between the trimmed V and J ends, which lost 4 bases and 1 base, there was a span of 6 bases. This CDR3 is 13 amino acids long. CDR3 bases: TGTGCCAGCAGCCTCTCGGGCACAGATACGCAGTATTTT. It specifies CASSLSGTDTQYF.

This chain joins TRBV18 and TRBJ2-1; D perhaps matches TRBD1 (6 bases). The germline V and J ends were trimmed by 8 bases and 5 bases, with 19 bases remaining between them. The CDR3 runs 15 residues. Per the germline V gene, CDR1 is KGHSH and CDR2 is LQKENI. CDR3 sequence: CASRPSGVKNNEQFF. The CDR3 nucleotides are TGTGCCAGCCGCCCATCAGGGGTCAAAAACAATGAGCAGTTCTTC.

The chain uses TRBV7-9 and TRBJ2-2, with 10 bases fitting TRBD2. There are 16 residues in the CDR3. With V trimmed by 1 base and J by 3 bases, 2 bases remained unmatched. Germline values: CDR1 SEHNR, CDR2 FQNEAQ (reference sequence). In DNA form, the CDR3 reads TGTGCCAGCAGCTTAGGAACTAGCGGGGACACCGGGGAGCTGTTTTTT. Translating it yields CASSLGTSGDTGELFF.

The J gene is TRBJ1-2, the V gene TRBV5-1; D possibly corresponds to TRBD1 (5 bases). The CDR3 totals 14 residues. Germline CDR1 reads SGHRS; CDR2 reads YFSETQ. The ends were cut back, 0 bases at V and 5 bases at J, with 11 bases in the middle. CDR3 sequence reads: CASSLVTGPYGYTF. CDR3 DNA sequence: TGCGCCAGCAGCTTGGTCACAGGTCCTTATGGCTACACCTTC.

This clone has just one count. V is TRBV6-1 and J is TRBJ1-2; D is possibly TRBD1 (6 bases). CDR3 size: 14 residues. Trimming left V 2 bases short and J 4 bases short, with 11 bases between. The germline CDR1 and CDR2 sequences are MNHNS and SASEGT. CDR3 DNA: TGTGCCAGCAGTGAAAACAGGGCGACCTATGGCTACACCTTC. It yields the protein CASSENRATYGYTF.

The rearrangement joins TRBV5-1 to TRBJ2-1; 8 nucleotides agree with TRBD2. Germline V gene lookup returns CDR1 SGHRS and CDR2 YFSETQ. The V segment lost 0 bases and the J segment 0 bases; nucleotides outside the gene matches: 5. The CDR3 loop spans 17 amino acids. The DNA of the CDR3 is TGCGCCAGCAGCTTGGGTGGCGGGAGGACCTCCTACAATGAGCAGTTCTTC. It is translated as CASSLGGGRTSYNEQFF.

V is TRBV6-4 and J is TRBJ2-1, with D tentatively TRBD2 (6 bases). Between the trimmed V and J ends, which lost 6 bases and 4 bases, there was a span of 22 bases. Germline loops: CDR1 MRHNA, CDR2 SNTAGT. The CDR3 contains 17 residues. The CDR3 here is CASRGCLPSGPYNEQFF. The CDR3, as DNA: TGTGCCAGCAGAGGGTGCCTCCCGAGCGGGCCTTACAATGAGCAGTTCTTC.

As DNA, the CDR3 is TGTGCCAGCAGCCTGACAGGGCAGGAAAAACTGTTTTTT. It yields the protein CASSLTGQEKLFF. This rearrangement joins TRBV5-6 to TRBJ1-4, with 7 bases matching TRBD1. The germline CDR1 and CDR2 sequences are SGHDT and YYEEEE. The CDR3 consists of 13 residues. V shed 4 bases, J shed 8 bases, and the junction held 5 bases outside the gene matches.

The chain employs TRBV19 and TRBJ1-4, with TRBD1 identical over 7 bases. CDR3 length: 15 residues. Trimming removed 5 bases from V and 4 bases from J; junction bases left unmatched: 7. Germline lookup yields CDR1 LNHDA and CDR2 SQIVND (reference sequence). The CDR3 coding sequence is TGTGCCAGTAGTCTGGGACAGCGAAGTAATGAAAAACTGTTTTTT. Amino acids: CASSLGQRSNEKLFF. Using reference TRBV19 and TRBJ1-4 for the parts outside the CDR3, the full variable domain is DGGITQSPKYLFRKEGQNVTLSCEQNLNHDAMYWYRQDPGQGLRLIYYSQIVNDFQKGDIAEGYSVSREKKESFPLTVTSAQKNPTAFYLCASSLGQRSNEKLFFGSGTQLSVL.

The CDR3 coding sequence is TGTGCCAGCAGTGACCGTGGTAGCGGGTCTGGAAATACGCAGTATTTT. It is translated as CASSDRGSGSGNTQYF. This chain connects TRBV6-4 to TRBJ2-3; 7 bases fit TRBD2. CDR1 is MRHNA, CDR2 SNTAGT, per germline. After removal of 2 bases from V and 7 bases from J, the junction contained 12 bases not matched to a gene. The CDR3 runs to 16 residues.